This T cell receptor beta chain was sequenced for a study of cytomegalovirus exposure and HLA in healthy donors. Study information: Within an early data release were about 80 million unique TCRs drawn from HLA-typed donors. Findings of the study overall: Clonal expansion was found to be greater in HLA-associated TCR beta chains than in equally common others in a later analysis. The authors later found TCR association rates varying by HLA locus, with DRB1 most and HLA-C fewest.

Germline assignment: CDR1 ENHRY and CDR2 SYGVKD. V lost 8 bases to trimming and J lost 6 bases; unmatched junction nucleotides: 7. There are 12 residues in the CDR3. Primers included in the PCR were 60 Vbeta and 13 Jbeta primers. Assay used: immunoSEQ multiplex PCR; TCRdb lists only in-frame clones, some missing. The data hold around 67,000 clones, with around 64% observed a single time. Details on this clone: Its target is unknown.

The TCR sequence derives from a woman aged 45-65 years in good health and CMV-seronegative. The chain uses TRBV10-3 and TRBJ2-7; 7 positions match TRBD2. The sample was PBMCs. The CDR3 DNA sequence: TGTGCCATCGGGAGGGTTCAGGGCGAGCAGTACTTC. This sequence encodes CAIGRVQGEQYF.